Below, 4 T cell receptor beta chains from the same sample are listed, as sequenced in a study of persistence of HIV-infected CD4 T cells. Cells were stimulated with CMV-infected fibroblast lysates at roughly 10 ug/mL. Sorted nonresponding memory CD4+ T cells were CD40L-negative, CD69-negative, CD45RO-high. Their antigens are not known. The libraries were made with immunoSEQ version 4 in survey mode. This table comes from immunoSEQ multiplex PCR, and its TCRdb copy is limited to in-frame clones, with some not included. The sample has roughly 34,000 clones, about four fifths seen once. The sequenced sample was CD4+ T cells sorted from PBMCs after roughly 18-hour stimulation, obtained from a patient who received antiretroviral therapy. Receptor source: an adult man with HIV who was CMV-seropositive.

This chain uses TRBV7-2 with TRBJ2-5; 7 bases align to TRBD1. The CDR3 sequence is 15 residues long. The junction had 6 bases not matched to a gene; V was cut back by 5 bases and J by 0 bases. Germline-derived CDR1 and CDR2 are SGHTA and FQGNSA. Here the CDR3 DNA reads TGTGCCAGCAGCGGGGACAGACTTTACCAAGAGACCCAGTACTTC. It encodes CASSGDRLYQETQYF. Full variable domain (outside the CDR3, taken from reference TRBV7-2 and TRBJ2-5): GAGVSQSPSNKVTEKGKDVELRCDPISGHTALYWYRQSLGQGLEFLIYFQGNSAPDKSGLPSDRFSAERTGGSVSTLTIQRTQQEDSAVYLCASSGDRLYQETQYFGPGTRLLVL.

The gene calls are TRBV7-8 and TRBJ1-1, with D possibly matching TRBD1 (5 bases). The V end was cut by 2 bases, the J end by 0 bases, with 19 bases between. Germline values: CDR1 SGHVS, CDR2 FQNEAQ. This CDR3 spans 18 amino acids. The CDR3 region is CASSLKLRGTLMNTEAFF. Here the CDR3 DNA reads TGTGCCAGCAGCTTAAAGCTTAGGGGAACCCTTATGAACACTGAAGCTTTCTTT.

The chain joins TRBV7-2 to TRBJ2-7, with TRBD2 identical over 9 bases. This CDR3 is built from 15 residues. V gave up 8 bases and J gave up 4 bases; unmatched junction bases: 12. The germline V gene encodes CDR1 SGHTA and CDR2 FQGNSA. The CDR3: CASATAGGILYEQYF. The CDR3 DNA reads TGTGCCAGCGCCACGGCGGGGGGGATTTTATACGAGCAGTACTTC.

This CDR3 reads CASSQDPGLSTDTQYF. The CDR3 nucleotides are TGCGCCAGCAGCCAAGATCCCGGGCTTAGCACAGATACGCAGTATTTT. The genes are TRBV4-1 and TRBJ2-3; D uncertain. Trimming shortened V by 0 bases and J by 0 bases, and 10 bases separated the two germline ends. Germline CDR1 is MGHRA and CDR2 is YSYEKL. The CDR3 totals 16 residues.